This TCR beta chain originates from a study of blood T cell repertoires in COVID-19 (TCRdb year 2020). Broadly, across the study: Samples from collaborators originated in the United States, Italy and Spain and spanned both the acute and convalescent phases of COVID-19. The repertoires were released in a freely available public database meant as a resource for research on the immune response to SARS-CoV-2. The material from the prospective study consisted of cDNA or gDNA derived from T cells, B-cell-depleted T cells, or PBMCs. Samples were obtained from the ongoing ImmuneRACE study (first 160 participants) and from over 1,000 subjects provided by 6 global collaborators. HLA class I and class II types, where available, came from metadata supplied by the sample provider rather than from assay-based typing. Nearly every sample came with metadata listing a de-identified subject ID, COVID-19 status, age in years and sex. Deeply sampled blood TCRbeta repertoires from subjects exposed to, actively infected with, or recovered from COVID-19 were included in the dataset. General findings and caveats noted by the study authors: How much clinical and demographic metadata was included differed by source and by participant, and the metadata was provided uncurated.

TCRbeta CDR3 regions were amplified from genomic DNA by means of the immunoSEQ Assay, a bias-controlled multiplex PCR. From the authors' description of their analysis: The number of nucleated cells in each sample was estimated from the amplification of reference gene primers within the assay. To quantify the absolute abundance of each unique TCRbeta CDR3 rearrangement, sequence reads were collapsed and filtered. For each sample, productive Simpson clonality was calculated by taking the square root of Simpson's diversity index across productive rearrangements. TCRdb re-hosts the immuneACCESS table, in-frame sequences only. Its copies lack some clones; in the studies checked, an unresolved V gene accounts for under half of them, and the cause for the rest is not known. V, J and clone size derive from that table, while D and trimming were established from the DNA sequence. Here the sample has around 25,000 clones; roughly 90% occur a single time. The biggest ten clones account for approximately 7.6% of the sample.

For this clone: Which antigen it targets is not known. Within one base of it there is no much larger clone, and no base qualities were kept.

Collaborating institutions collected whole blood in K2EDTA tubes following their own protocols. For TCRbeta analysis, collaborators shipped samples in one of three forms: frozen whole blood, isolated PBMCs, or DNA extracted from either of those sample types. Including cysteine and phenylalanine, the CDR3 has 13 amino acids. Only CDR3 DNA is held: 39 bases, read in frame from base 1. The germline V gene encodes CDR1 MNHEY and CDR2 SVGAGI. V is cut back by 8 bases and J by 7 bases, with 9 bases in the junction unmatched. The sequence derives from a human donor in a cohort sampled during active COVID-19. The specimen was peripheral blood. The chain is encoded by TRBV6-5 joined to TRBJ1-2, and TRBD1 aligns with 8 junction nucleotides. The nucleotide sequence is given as TGTGCCAGCCTTGGACAGGGATCCGGTGGCTACACCTTC. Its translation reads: CASLGQGSGGYTF.